The 15 T cell receptor beta chains below were found in one sample sequenced in a study of T cells in Graves' hyperthyroidism and ophthalmopathy. Using RNA transcripts as the source, TCR beta CDR3 regions were amplified. The TCR CDR3 first-round RT-PCR relied on the HTBI primer set. TCRdb redid the calling of the multiplex PCR reads with MiXCR, one entry per CDR3 protein. This sample has around 390,000 distinct CDR3 sequences, with approximately 15% found just once. Sequenced: blood. These TCRs come from a woman aged 25 to 39 with Graves' ophthalmopathy.

This clonotype was observed many times. The chain employs TRBV14 and TRBJ2-1; D gene unclear. The CDR3 has 14 residues. The germline CDR1 and CDR2 sequences are SGHDN and FVKESK. V lost 4 bases, J lost 4 bases, and 11 bases lay in between. The DNA for the CDR3 is TGTGCCAGCAGCCTGAATGGACGGTACAATGAGCAGTTCTTC. Translated: CASSLNGRYNEQFF. The full variable domain, completed using reference TRBV14 and TRBJ2-1, is EAGVTQFPSHSVIEKGQTVTLRCDPISGHDNLYWYRRVMGKEIKFLLHFVKESKQDESGMPNNRFLAERTGGTYSTLKVQPAELEDSGVYFCASSLNGRYNEQFFGPGTRLTVL.

The chain is built from TRBV27 and TRBJ2-3; no definite D call. V lost 1 base to trimming and J lost 14 bases, with 16 bases between them. In germline, CDR1 is MNHEY, CDR2 SMNVEV (reference sequence). The CDR3 contains 13 residues. CDR3 in DNA: TGTGCCAGCAGTTTATTTGAGACACCACATGCGTATTTT. Translating it yields CASSLFETPHAYF.

This clonotype was picked up many times. The chain links TRBV7-3 to TRBJ2-7; TRBD1 aligns across 9 bases. The V segment lost 5 bases and the J segment 0 bases; nucleotides outside the gene matches: 5. The length of the CDR3 is 15 residues. Germline CDR1 reads SGHTA; CDR2 reads FQGTGA. CDR3 DNA: TGTGCCAGCAGCCCCGGGACAGGGATCTCCTACGAGCAGTACTTC. It is translated as CASSPGTGISYEQYF.

The CDR3 DNA sequence: TGTGCCAGCAGCGTAGGGGATTCCTATAATTCACCCCTCCACTTT. Protein sequence: CASSVGDSYNSPLHF. The chain is built from TRBV9 and TRBJ1-6; D is unclear. The V gene lost 0 bases and the J gene lost 1 base, with 5 bases spanning the gap. The germline V gene encodes CDR1 SGDLS and CDR2 YYNGEE. This CDR3 region has 15 residues.

In this sample, this clonotype turned up many times. The chain couples TRBV11-1 to TRBJ1-4; D is ambiguous. V was clipped by 4 bases and J by 9 bases, with 6 bases between them. Germline V gives CDR1 SGHAT, CDR2 FQDESV (reference sequence). The CDR3 spans 11 residues. Here the CDR3 reads CASSSGQKLFF. DNA for the CDR3: TGTGCCAGCAGCTCCGGGCAAAAACTGTTTTTT.

This clonotype was found a few times. The chain recombines TRBV20-1 with TRBJ1-1, with D perhaps TRBD1 (5 bases). The V end was cut by 2 bases, the J end by 1 base, with 11 bases between. Germline CDR1 DFQATT, CDR2 SNEGSKA (reference sequence). This CDR3 spans 14 amino acids. CDR3 DNA sequence: TGCAGTGCTAGAACTAGCGGGGGGAACACTGAAGCTTTCTTT. Translation gives CSARTSGGNTEAFF.

A few counts support this clonotype. The gene calls are TRBV11-3 and TRBJ2-3; a weak D match, TRBD1 (7 bases). Between the trimmed V and J ends, which lost 4 bases and 1 base, there was a span of 12 bases. Germline V CDR1 and CDR2: SGHNT, YENEEA. The CDR3 extends over 15 amino acids. The CDR3, as DNA: TGTGCCAGCAGCTCTCAGGGGGGAGGCACAGATACGCAGTATTTT. Residues: CASSSQGGGTDTQYF.

This clonotype was seen many times. The chain is built from TRBV28 and TRBJ2-3; tentative D call: TRBD2 (5 bases). CDR3 length equals 12 residues. The V gene's germline CDR1 is MDHEN and CDR2 SYDVKM. Deletions cut 6 bases from V and 6 bases from J, with 10 bases between. The CDR3 DNA follows: TGTGCCAGCAGATCCGGGATGGATACGCAGTATTTT. Translated: CASRSGMDTQYF. Drawing the rest from reference TRBV28 and TRBJ2-3, the complete variable domain is DVKVTQSSRYLVKRTGEKVFLECVQDMDHENMFWYRQDPGLGLRLIYFSYDVKMKEKGDIPEGYSVSREKKERFSLILESASTNQTSMYLCASRSGMDTQYFGPGTRLTVL.

Ten or more counts support this clonotype. The J gene is TRBJ1-1, the V gene TRBV30; a weak D match, TRBD1 (5 bases). Germline assignment: CDR1 GTSNPN and CDR2 SVGIG (reference sequence). The CDR3 runs 13 residues. Deletions cut 3 bases from V and 10 bases from J, with 18 bases between. The CDR3 protein is CAWSLDSSVVAFF. CDR3 DNA: TGTGCCTGGAGCCTCGACAGTTCTGTGGTAGCTTTCTTT.

This clonotype was seen many times. The rearrangement uses TRBV6-1 and TRBJ1-2; D perhaps matches TRBD1 (5 bases). Trimming pared 8 bases from V and 4 bases from J, leaving 14 bases between. This CDR3 is built from 13 residues. CDR1 MNHNS and CDR2 SASEGT come from the germline V gene. The CDR3 DNA is TGTGCCAGCTACGGGACCGCAGTCTATGGCTACACCTTC. Amino acids: CASYGTAVYGYTF.

Concerning this clonotype: A clone one base away is much larger, so this may be a read error. The rearrangement links TRBV20-1 to TRBJ2-1; D is possibly TRBD2 (5 bases). The assigned J gene may be wrong: the sequence end matches TRBJ2-7 better. The CDR3 is 16 amino acids. Per germline, CDR1 DFQATT and CDR2 SNEGSKA (reference sequence). The CDR3 region has the DNA TGCAGTGCTTCTTTCAGTTGGGAGAGCTCCTACAATGAGCAGTACTTC. Translation: CSASFSWESSYNEQYF.

V gene TRBV2 combines with J gene TRBJ1-2; D is undetermined. Trimming pared 7 bases from V and 2 bases from J, leaving 8 bases between. CDR3 length: 12 amino acids. Germline V CDR1 and CDR2: SNHLY, FYNNEI. CDR3 nucleotides: TGTGCCAGCAACAGACGGAACTATGGCTACACCTTC. Protein: CASNRRNYGYTF.

Many counts were recorded for this clonotype. This chain links TRBV6-1 with TRBJ1-1; D unclear. The CDR3 length is 16 residues. Germline-derived CDR1 and CDR2 are MNHNS and SASEGT. Trimming left V 5 bases short and J 4 bases short, with 20 bases between. CDR3: CASSSLGPGGVTEAFF. For the CDR3, the DNA is TGTGCCAGCAGTTCCCTTGGCCCCGGCGGGGTCACTGAAGCTTTCTTT.

Only a few counts were recorded for this clonotype. This may stem from a read error, because a much larger clone lies one nucleotide away. V is TRBV28 and J is TRBJ2-1; TRBD2 might be the D (7 bases). Germline V CDR1 and CDR2: MDHEN, SYDVKM. CDR3 length: 16 residues. V lost 5 bases and J 4 bases, leaving 18 bases between the germline ends. CDR3 DNA sequence: TGTGCCAGCAGTCCCCCGGGGGGCGTCAAATACAATGAGCAGTTCTTC. It yields the protein CASSPPGGVKYNEQFF.

J is TRBJ2-3 and V is TRBV20-1; 10 bases line up with TRBD2. Germline V gene sequence: CDR1 DFQATT, CDR2 SNEGSKA (reference sequence). CDR3 length: 17 residues. Trimming cost V 0 bases and J 2 bases; bases outside gene matches: 8. The CDR3 DNA sequence: TGCAGTGCTAGAGATGGCGCTAGCGGGGGCCTCACAGATACGCAGTATTTT. It yields the protein CSARDGASGGLTDTQYF.